A selection of T cell receptor beta chains follows, all from one sample in a study of a mutant IDH1 vaccine in newly diagnosed glioma. The antigens these receptors bind are not known. Repertoires were generated with immunoSEQ multiplex PCR, while TCRdb's copy carries only in-frame clones and drops some. The sample lists tens of thousands of clones; under 85% were seen once. The sequencing here drew on PBMCs, taken from a glioma patient whose treatment included an IDH1 peptide vaccine. These receptor sequences come from a young man with glioma. Both conserved end residues are part of each CDR3. Each record gives: V gene, clone size, D gene, J gene, CDR3 protein, CDR3 DNA. D genes are given only for firm matches. Where a row states a size, it is once, few, many or the class of an expanded clone; other rows omit it.

V: TRBV4-1; size: NA; D: NA; J: TRBJ1-6; CDR3: CASSQEPYSYNSPLHF; DNA: TGCGCCAGCAGCCAAGAACCCTACTCCTATAATTCACCCCTCCACTTT
V: TRBV27; size: NA; D: NA; J: TRBJ1-6; CDR3: CASSLIQGNSPLHF; DNA: TGTGCCAGCAGTTTAATACAGGGAAATTCACCCCTCCACTTT
V: TRBV9; size: NA; D: NA; J: TRBJ2-1; CDR3: CASSVTALSLYNEQFF; DNA: TGTGCCAGCAGCGTAACTGCCCTATCTCTTTACAATGAGCAGTTCTTC
V: TRBV6-4; size: NA; D: TRBD2; J: TRBJ2-1; CDR3: CASSVLSGSNEQFF; DNA: TGTGCCAGCAGTGTCTTAAGCGGGAGCAATGAGCAGTTCTTC
V: TRBV5-8; size: NA; D: TRBD1; J: TRBJ1-6; CDR3: CASSLGQGASSPLHF; DNA: TGTGCCAGCAGCCTGGGGCAGGGGGCCAGTTCACCCCTCCACTTT
V: TRBV5-1; size: NA; D: NA; J: TRBJ2-3; CDR3: CASSRAAKISTDTQYF; DNA: TGCGCCAGCAGTCGGGCTGCCAAGATTAGCACAGATACGCAGTATTTT
V: TRBV2; size: NA; D: NA; J: TRBJ1-1; CDR3: CASSEAHGEGTEAFF; DNA: TGTGCCAGCAGTGAAGCTCACGGTGAAGGCACTGAAGCTTTCTTT
V: TRBV11-2; size: NA; D: TRBD2; J: TRBJ2-7; CDR3: CASSLGFITSAYF; DNA: TGTGCCAGCAGCTTAGGTTTTATTACTAGCGCGTACTTC
V: TRBV2; size: NA; D: NA; J: TRBJ2-3; CDR3: CASSAQGVGTQYF; DNA: TGTGCCAGCAGTGCACAGGGAGTGGGCACGCAGTATTTT
V: TRBV19; size: NA; D: NA; J: TRBJ2-1; CDR3: CASRDPRSSYNEQFF; DNA: TGTGCCAGTAGAGATCCCAGGAGCTCCTACAATGAGCAGTTCTTC
V: TRBV2; size: once; D: NA; J: TRBJ2-7; CDR3: CASKFSYEQYF; DNA: TGTGCCAGCAAGTTCTCCTACGAGCAGTACTTC
V: TRBV13; size: NA; D: NA; J: TRBJ1-3; CDR3: CASSPAGADGSSGNTIYF; DNA: TGTGCCAGCAGCCCCGCAGGGGCGGACGGGAGCTCTGGAAACACCATATATTTT
V: TRBV10-3; size: NA; D: NA; J: TRBJ2-2; CDR3: CAISAGEGGELFF; DNA: TGTGCCATCAGTGCGGGAGAGGGCGGGGAGCTGTTTTTT
V: TRBV29-1; size: NA; D: NA; J: TRBJ2-1; CDR3: CSVEFRGLGNEQFF; DNA: TGCAGCGTTGAATTCAGGGGTTTGGGGAATGAGCAGTTCTTC
V: TRBV27; size: NA; D: NA; J: TRBJ1-6; CDR3: CASSLSLGGMASPLHF; DNA: TGTGCCAGCAGTTTATCGTTGGGGGGAATGGCTTCACCCCTCCACTTT
V: TRBV19; size: NA; D: NA; J: TRBJ1-1; CDR3: CASSNPGAGVGTEAFF; DNA: TGTGCCAGTAGTAACCCCGGGGCAGGGGTAGGCACTGAAGCTTTCTTT
V: TRBV5-8; size: NA; D: NA; J: TRBJ1-4; CDR3: CASSPFGPTNEKLFF; DNA: TGTGCCAGCAGCCCCTTTGGTCCCACTAATGAAAAACTGTTTTTT
V: TRBV6-4; size: NA; D: NA; J: TRBJ2-7; CDR3: CARSEPYEQYF; DNA: TGTGCCAGATCAGAACCCTACGAGCAGTACTTC
V: TRBV11-2; size: NA; D: TRBD1; J: TRBJ2-3; CDR3: CASSLDRATDTQYF; DNA: TGTGCCAGCAGTTTGGACAGGGCCACAGATACGCAGTATTTT
V: TRBV19; size: NA; D: NA; J: TRBJ1-3; CDR3: CASSTSDGLSGNTIYF; DNA: TGTGCCAGTAGTACCTCGGACGGCTTGTCTGGAAACACCATATATTTT
V: TRBV7-2; size: NA; D: TRBD1; J: TRBJ1-1; CDR3: CASKGQTNTEAFF; DNA: TGTGCCAGCAAGGGACAGACGAACACTGAAGCTTTCTTT
V: TRBV7-9; size: NA; D: TRBD2; J: TRBJ2-5; CDR3: CASSRLAGIQETQYF; DNA: TGTGCCAGCAGCCGACTAGCGGGGATACAAGAGACCCAGTACTTC
V: TRBV11-2; size: NA; D: NA; J: TRBJ2-3; CDR3: CASSPRTGTSTDTQYF; DNA: TGTGCCAGCAGCCCCCGGACTGGGACTAGCACAGATACGCAGTATTTT
V: TRBV28; size: NA; D: TRBD1; J: TRBJ2-5; CDR3: CASSTQTGGQETQYF; DNA: TGTGCCAGCAGTACACAGACAGGGGGCCAAGAGACCCAGTACTTC
V: TRBV5-5; size: NA; D: NA; J: TRBJ1-3; CDR3: CASSLASQSSGNTIYF; DNA: TGTGCCAGCAGCTTGGCTTCTCAGAGCTCTGGAAACACCATATATTTT
V: TRBV15; size: NA; D: NA; J: TRBJ2-5; CDR3: CATSRDRGTFSETQYF; DNA: TGTGCCACCAGCAGAGATCGCGGCACCTTTTCCGAGACCCAGTACTTC
V: TRBV11-2; size: once; D: TRBD2; J: TRBJ2-3; CDR3: CASSFSGGSTDTQYF; DNA: TGTGCCAGCAGTTTCAGCGGGGGAAGCACAGATACGCAGTATTTT
V: TRBV7-9; size: NA; D: TRBD1; J: TRBJ1-1; CDR3: CASSGQADTEAFF; DNA: TGTGCCAGCAGCGGACAGGCTGACACTGAAGCTTTCTTT
V: TRBV28; size: NA; D: TRBD2; J: TRBJ2-7; CDR3: CASSSTGTSGYEQYF; DNA: TGTGCCAGCAGTTCAACCGGGACTAGCGGCTACGAGCAGTACTTC
V: TRBV5-1; size: NA; D: NA; J: TRBJ2-7; CDR3: CASSFVVPASSYEQYF; DNA: TGCGCCAGCAGCTTTGTTGTACCGGCGAGCTCCTACGAGCAGTACTTC
V: TRBV30; size: NA; D: NA; J: TRBJ2-7; CDR3: CAWTWTRQDEQYF; DNA: TGTGCCTGGACGTGGACTCGTCAGGACGAGCAGTACTTC
V: TRBV28; size: NA; D: NA; J: TRBJ1-4; CDR3: CASSLQALRWKLFF; DNA: TGTGCCAGCAGTTTACAGGCATTAAGGTGGAAACTGTTTTTT
V: TRBV30; size: once; D: NA; J: TRBJ2-3; CDR3: CAWRDWRRENTQYF; DNA: TGTGCCTGGAGAGACTGGCGCCGCGAGAATACGCAGTATTTT
V: TRBV7-9; size: NA; D: TRBD2; J: TRBJ2-1; CDR3: CASSSPTSVEQFF; DNA: TGTGCCAGCAGCTCCCCCACTAGCGTTGAGCAGTTCTTC
V: TRBV30; size: NA; D: NA; J: TRBJ1-5; CDR3: CAWSNRGDQPQHF; DNA: TGTGCCTGGAGCAACCGGGGGGATCAGCCCCAGCATTTT
V: TRBV6-5; size: NA; D: NA; J: TRBJ1-5; CDR3: CASSYSDGQPQHF; DNA: TGTGCCAGCAGTTACTCGGACGGTCAGCCCCAGCATTTT
V: TRBV9; size: NA; D: NA; J: TRBJ1-6; CDR3: CASSVGAQANSYNSPLHF; DNA: TGTGCCAGCAGCGTAGGGGCACAGGCCAACTCCTATAATTCACCCCTCCACTTT
V: TRBV14; size: NA; D: NA; J: TRBJ2-6; CDR3: CASSGQIRGSGANVLTF; DNA: TGTGCCAGCAGCGGACAGATCAGGGGCTCTGGGGCCAACGTCCTGACTTTC
V: TRBV6-5; size: NA; D: TRBD1; J: TRBJ2-7; CDR3: CASSRDRTSYEQYF; DNA: TGTGCCAGCAGTAGGGACAGGACAAGCTACGAGCAGTACTTC
V: TRBV7-9; size: once; D: NA; J: TRBJ2-7; CDR3: CASSPPGFGSSYEQYF; DNA: TGTGCCAGCAGCCCCCCAGGATTTGGAAGCTCCTACGAGCAGTACTTC
V: TRBV19; size: NA; D: TRBD1; J: TRBJ2-7; CDR3: CASSIGTASYEQYF; DNA: TGTGCCAGTAGTATTGGGACAGCGTCCTACGAGCAGTACTTC
V: TRBV10-1; size: NA; D: NA; J: TRBJ2-5; CDR3: CASSRQPTETQYF; DNA: TGCGCCAGCAGTAGACAGCCTACGGAGACCCAGTACTTC
V: TRBV6-5; size: NA; D: NA; J: TRBJ1-1; CDR3: CASSYGHWATEAFF; DNA: TGTGCCAGCAGTTACGGCCATTGGGCCACTGAAGCTTTCTTT
V: TRBV27; size: NA; D: NA; J: TRBJ2-3; CDR3: CASSLSGTPGGDTQYF; DNA: TGTGCCAGCAGTTTATCAGGGACGCCCGGGGGAGATACGCAGTATTTT
V: TRBV28; size: few; D: NA; J: TRBJ2-2; CDR3: CASREKDYYTGELFF; DNA: TGTGCCAGCAGAGAGAAGGACTACTACACCGGGGAGCTGTTTTTT
V: TRBV6-5; size: once; D: NA; J: TRBJ1-6; CDR3: CASSPNSGWNSPLHF; DNA: TGTGCCAGCAGCCCCAACTCGGGATGGAATTCACCCCTCCACTTT
V: TRBV28; size: NA; D: NA; J: TRBJ1-2; CDR3: CASNFPSNGMYYGYTF; DNA: TGTGCCAGCAATTTTCCCTCTAACGGGATGTACTATGGCTACACCTTC
V: TRBV30; size: NA; D: NA; J: TRBJ1-6; CDR3: CAWAGTNNSPLHF; DNA: TGTGCCTGGGCCGGGACAAATAATTCACCCCTCCACTTT